This TCR beta chain was identified in a study of response to subunit inactivated influenza vaccine. Findings and limits, study-wide: Authors suggested seasonal influenza vaccinations each recruit few new T cells.

Trimming cost V 8 bases and J 5 bases, with 15 bases left between them. Germline V gives CDR1 SNHLY, CDR2 FYNNEI. CDR3 length: 13 amino acids. TCRdb called the RT-PCR reads again in MiXCR, with one record for every CDR3 protein. The sample has hundreds of thousands of distinct CDR3 sequences, around 13% seen once. Concerning this clonotype itself: Its antigen is as yet unknown.

The material sequenced was PBMCs from blood, taken 14 to 15 days before vaccination. V gene TRBV2 combines with J gene TRBJ2-5, with D perhaps TRBD2 (5 bases). The receptor's source is a man aged 50-60 years who received an inactivated influenza vaccine. CDR3 coding DNA: TGTGCCAGCGCCGGACTTGCCGGGGAGACCCAGTACTTC. It translates to CASAGLAGETQYF.